This T cell receptor (beta chain) was recorded in a study of cytotoxic CD8 clonotypes in ibrutinib-treated CLL. The germline gives CDR1 SGHTA, CDR2 FQGTGA. This CDR3 contains 15 residues. Trimming removed 5 bases from V and 5 bases from J; junction bases left unmatched: 8. Clones were read by immunoSEQ multiplex PCR, and TCRdb kept only the in-frame ones, dropping some. This sample has some 150,000 clones, with 79% found just once. This sequence joins TRBV7-3 and TRBJ2-1; 8 positions match TRBD2. This material consisted of PBMCs, taken after 12 months of ibrutinib treatment. This TCR was recovered from a human donor with chronic lymphocytic leukemia. CDR3 region: CASSESLAGNNEQFF. CDR3 bases: TGTGCCAGCAGCGAGTCCTTAGCGGGGAACAATGAGCAGTTCTTC.